The T cell receptor beta chain described here comes from a study of blood T cell repertoires in COVID-19. Study in general: Nucleic acid was either cDNA or gDNA, and it came from T cells, B-cell-depleted T cells, or PBMCs.

The repertoire was sequenced with immunoSEQ multiplex PCR; TCRdb's copy has only in-frame clones and lacks some. Found here are approximately 210,000 clones, 82% of them singletons; the top ten hold 3% to 4.5%. This clonotype originated in a woman of 80 years or more with acute or convalescent COVID-19. Sequenced material: peripheral blood.

The CDR3 bases are TGTGCCAGCTCACCTACTAGCGGGGGGCGTAGCTCCTACGAGCAGTACTTC. Amino acid sequence: CASSPTSGGRSSYEQYF. This sequence joins TRBV18 and TRBJ2-7; 12 bases agree with TRBD2. Germline CDR1 is KGHSH and CDR2 is LQKENI. The CDR3 is made up of 17 amino acids. The junction had 6 bases not matched to a gene; V was cut back by 3 bases and J by 0 bases.